The sample holds many counts of the clone carrying this T cell receptor (beta chain). Original analysis: What underpinned the distant-metastasis classifier for papillary thyroid cancer was the set of CDR3 differences across clinicopathological groups. TCRdb re-called the PCR reads with MiXCR. None of the V and J calls come from the authors' own analysis; TCRdb made them. The profile shows about 40,000 clones, around 10% of them singletons. Germline CDR1 reads LGHDT; CDR2 reads YNNKEL (reference sequence). Germline trimming cut 2 bases from V and 3 bases from J; bases unmatched to any gene: 9. This CDR3 spans 16 amino acids. The data were taken from a study of metastatic and nonmetastatic thyroid tumors. Study information: Repertoires from blood and tumor or nodule tissue of malignant and benign thyroid patients were compared.

There were no patients who had received any treatment before thyroid surgery. The rearrangement links TRBV3-1 to TRBJ2-7, with 8 bases identical to TRBD2. Sequenced material: blood. The clonotype originates from a female donor with papillary thyroid cancer or a benign thyroid nodule (not recorded which). Some clones in this sample may be carry-over from other donors' samples. CDR3 bases: TGTGCCAGCAGCCAACCACTAGCGGAAAAGATCTACGAGCAGTACTTC. This encodes CASSQPLAEKIYEQYF.